The next 17 T cell receptor beta chains were all read from a single sample in a study of cytomegalovirus exposure and HLA in healthy donors. The primer mix had 60 Vbeta and 13 Jbeta primers. TCRdb's table, derived via immunoSEQ multiplex PCR, lists solely in-frame clones and lacks some. The sample lists 150,000 to 200,000 clones; 60% to 85% were seen once. The specimen sequenced was PBMCs. These receptor sequences come from a male donor in good health and CMV-seropositive.

This clone has only a few counts. The chain employs TRBV6-5 and TRBJ1-1; no clear D gene. Germline CDR1 and CDR2: MNHEY and SVGAGI. Trimming took 4 bases from V and 5 from J, leaving 17 bases between them. The CDR3 is 15 residues long. The CDR3 bases are TGTGCCAGCAGTTCTCTGGGCACGGGAGGGACTGAAGCTTTCTTT. Amino acid sequence: CASSSLGTGGTEAFF.

CDR3 amino acids: CASSLGAARYNSPLHF. The CDR3 DNA reads as TGTGCCAGCAGCTTGGGGGCCGCCCGCTATAATTCACCCCTCCACTTT. The J gene is TRBJ1-6, the V gene TRBV5-5, with D unresolved. The length of the CDR3 is 16 residues. Germline V gene sequence: CDR1 SGHKS, CDR2 YYEKEE (reference sequence). Trimming left V 0 bases short and J 3 bases short, with 10 bases between.

The CDR3 is CASSETGRQETQYF. The CDR3 nucleotides read TGTGCCAGCAGTGAAACAGGGCGCCAAGAGACCCAGTACTTC. The V call is TRBV6-1, the J call TRBJ2-5; D may be TRBD1 (6 bases). The V gene's germline CDR1 is MNHNS and CDR2 SASEGT. V was pared by 2 bases and J by 1 base, with 8 bases between. The CDR3 is made up of 14 amino acids.

In its sample, this clone was seen a few times. J is TRBJ1-1 and V is TRBV27, with a possible D match to TRBD1 (5 bases). CDR1 and CDR2 from the germline V gene are MNHEY and SMNVEV (reference sequence). This CDR3 contains 16 residues. Deletions cut 7 bases from V and 1 base from J, with 19 bases between. DNA for the CDR3: TGTGCCAGCAAAGGGGCATCGGGCGCGGAGAACACTGAAGCTTTCTTT. It codes for CASKGASGAENTEAFF.

Written as DNA, the CDR3 is TGTGCCAGCAGCTTTTGGTCAGGCGGGGATGAAGAGACCCAGTACTTC. Protein: CASSFWSGGDEETQYF. This chain joins TRBV5-6 and TRBJ2-5; D is possibly TRBD2 (6 bases). Trimming took off 2 bases at V and 3 bases at J, with 17 bases between the two ends. Germline V gene sequence: CDR1 SGHDT, CDR2 YYEEEE. This CDR3 has 16 residues.

V and J are TRBV7-9 and TRBJ1-2; 10 nucleotides match TRBD1. V was pared by 5 bases and J by 6 bases, with 9 bases of the junction left unmatched. This CDR3 contains 15 residues. Germline CDR1 and CDR2: SEHNR and FQNEAQ (reference sequence). The CDR3 spells CASSPGTGDFHGYTF. DNA of the CDR3: TGTGCCAGCAGCCCCGGGACAGGGGATTTCCATGGCTACACCTTC.

The DNA for the CDR3 is TGTGCCAGCAGCCCACGGGACAGGGGGCTGAACACCATATATTTT. Translated: CASSPRDRGLNTIYF. The chain recombines TRBV7-9 with TRBJ1-3; 12 nucleotides align to TRBD1. The trim removed 5 bases at V and 7 bases at J, leaving 6 bases unmatched. Looked up from germline, CDR1 is SEHNR and CDR2 is FQNEAQ (reference sequence). This CDR3 contains 15 residues.

V and J are TRBV5-4 and TRBJ2-5; 8 bases line up with TRBD2. Germline-derived CDR1 and CDR2 are SGHNT and YYREEE (reference sequence). V shed 1 base, J shed 0 bases, and the junction held 5 bases outside the gene matches. The CDR3 extends over 16 amino acids. The CDR3: CASSLTGAGDQETQYF. CDR3 sequence (DNA): TGTGCCAGCAGCTTGACTGGAGCGGGGGACCAAGAGACCCAGTACTTC.

This chain joins TRBV19 and TRBJ2-4; a possible D gene is TRBD1 (6 bases). Germline assignment: CDR1 LNHDA and CDR2 SQIVND (reference sequence). Trimming stripped 5 bases from V and 0 bases from J, with 14 bases between. The CDR3 is 16 residues long. The CDR3 loop reads CASSPGTKLAKNIQYF. The CDR3, as DNA: TGTGCCAGTAGTCCTGGGACAAAACTAGCCAAAAACATTCAGTACTTC.

The chain couples TRBV11-2 to TRBJ1-1, with a tentative D call TRBD1 (5 bases). The V gene's germline CDR1 is SGHAT and CDR2 FQNNGV. The CDR3 length is 14 residues. With 8 bases removed from V and 8 bases from J, the gap between germline ends came to 21 bases. The CDR3 sequence: CASAKTGGWAEAFF. The CDR3 DNA reads TGTGCCAGCGCCAAGACCGGGGGGTGGGCCGAAGCTTTCTTT.

This chain links TRBV6-1 with TRBJ1-2; 7 bases align to TRBD1. Trimming cost V 11 bases and J 0 bases; bases outside gene matches: 15. CDR3 length: 16 residues. Per germline, CDR1 MNHNS and CDR2 SASEGT. The CDR3 reads CAGTEGGFTTNYGYTF. CDR3 coding DNA: TGTGCCGGCACTGAAGGGGGCTTTACCACTAACTATGGCTACACCTTC.

The chain joins TRBV19 to TRBJ2-1; 9 positions match TRBD2. CDR1 LNHDA and CDR2 SQIVND come from the germline V gene (reference sequence). The J segment lost 7 bases and the V segment lost 5 bases, leaving 6 bases of the junction unmatched. This CDR3 has 14 amino acids. The CDR3 reads CASSWRGGPNEQFF. CDR3 in DNA: TGTGCCAGTAGTTGGCGGGGGGGCCCAAATGAGCAGTTCTTC. Full variable domain (outside the CDR3, taken from reference TRBV19 and TRBJ2-1): DGGITQSPKYLFRKEGQNVTLSCEQNLNHDAMYWYRQDPGQGLRLIYYSQIVNDFQKGDIAEGYSVSREKKESFPLTVTSAQKNPTAFYLCASSWRGGPNEQFFGPGTRLTVL.

The chain uses TRBV5-1 and TRBJ1-2; tentatively, D is TRBD1 (5 bases). There are 12 residues in the CDR3. CDR1 is SGHRS, CDR2 YFSETQ, per germline. V gave up 1 base and J gave up 14 bases, with 15 bases separating them. CDR3 protein: CASSLKGKGHTF. CDR3 sequence (DNA): TGCGCCAGCAGCTTGAAGGGGAAGGGGCATACCTTC. Filled out from reference TRBV5-1 and TRBJ1-2, the complete variable domain reads KAGVTQTPRYLIKTRGQQVTLSCSPISGHRSVSWYQQTPGQGLQFLFEYFSETQRNKGNFPGRFSGRQFSNSRSEMNVSTLELGDSALYLCASSLKGKGHTFGSGTRLTVV.

This clone was found a few times. The gene calls are TRBV7-9 and TRBJ1-4, with 7 bases matching TRBD1. The CDR3 has 15 amino acids. V was pared by 3 bases and J by 7 bases, with 8 bases of the junction left unmatched. CDR1 and CDR2 (germline): SEHNR, FQNEAQ (reference sequence). For the CDR3, the DNA is TGTGCCAGCAGCTTTTACCACAGGGGAAGTGAAAAACTGTTTTTT. It codes for CASSFYHRGSEKLFF.

This clone occurred once. This chain joins TRBV2 and TRBJ2-7; 7 bases match TRBD1. The CDR3 has 11 residues. V trimming: 11 bases; J trimming: 5 bases; junction bases outside the gene matches: 6. Germline-derived CDR1 and CDR2 are SNHLY and FYNNEI. The CDR3 sequence: CADSQGDEQYF. CDR3 sequence (DNA): TGTGCCGACTCCCAGGGGGACGAGCAGTACTTC.

V gene TRBV30 combines with J gene TRBJ1-2; tentative D call: TRBD1 (5 bases). The germline V and J ends were trimmed by 8 bases and 2 bases, with 18 bases remaining between them. Germline-derived CDR1 and CDR2 are GTSNPN and SVGIG (reference sequence). This CDR3 comprises 14 residues. DNA of the CDR3: TGTGCCCGGGGGTCCGGAGGGAAGAACTATGGCTACACCTTC. Protein product: CARGSGGKNYGYTF.

This clone was counted between two and nine times. The chain uses TRBV29-1 and TRBJ1-5; tentatively, D is TRBD1 (5 bases). V was cut by 0 bases and J by 7 bases, with 10 bases left in between. The germline V gene has CDR1 SQVTM and CDR2 ANQGSEA. The CDR3 totals 13 residues. The CDR3 sequence: CSVEEQVGQPQHF. CDR3 in DNA: TGCAGCGTTGAAGAACAGGTCGGCCAGCCCCAGCATTTT.